This TCR beta chain originates from a study of T cells in Graves' hyperthyroidism and ophthalmopathy. General study findings and limits: Researchers found most expanded thyroid clonotypes above 0.001 in blood as well.

CDR1 is MDHEN and CDR2 is SYDVKM in the germline V gene. Trimming shortened V by 7 bases and J by 2 bases, and 12 bases separated the two germline ends. The CDR3 contains 14 residues. A word on this clonotype: The target antigen is unknown.

The TCR beta CDR3 regions underwent amplification using RNA transcripts as the source. During a first-round RT-PCR of the TCR CDR3, the HTBI primer set was used. TCRdb processed the multiplex PCR reads anew with MiXCR; each CDR3 protein has one entry. This sample carries 550,000 to 700,000 distinct CDR3 sequences, over 12% of them seen once, and the ten largest clones take around 4.5%. This chain joins TRBV28 and TRBJ2-4; the D gene is possibly TRBD1 (5 bases). The TCR was taken from a middle-aged woman with Graves' ophthalmopathy. Sequenced input: blood. The CDR3 sequence: CASIPGNTKNIQYF. The CDR3 coding sequence is TGTGCCAGCATTCCAGGGAATACCAAAAACATTCAGTACTTC.